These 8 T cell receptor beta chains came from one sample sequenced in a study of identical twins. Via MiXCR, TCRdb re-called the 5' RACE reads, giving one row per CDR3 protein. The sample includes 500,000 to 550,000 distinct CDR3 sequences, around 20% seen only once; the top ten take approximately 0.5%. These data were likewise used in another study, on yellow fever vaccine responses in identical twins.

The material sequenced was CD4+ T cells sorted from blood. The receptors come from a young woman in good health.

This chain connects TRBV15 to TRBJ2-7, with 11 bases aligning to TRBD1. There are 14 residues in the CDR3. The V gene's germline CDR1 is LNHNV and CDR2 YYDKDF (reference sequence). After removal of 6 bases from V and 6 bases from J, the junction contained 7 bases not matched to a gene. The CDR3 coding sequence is TGTGCCACCAGGCTCGGGACAGGGGGGTTCGAGCAGTACTTC. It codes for CATRLGTGGFEQYF.

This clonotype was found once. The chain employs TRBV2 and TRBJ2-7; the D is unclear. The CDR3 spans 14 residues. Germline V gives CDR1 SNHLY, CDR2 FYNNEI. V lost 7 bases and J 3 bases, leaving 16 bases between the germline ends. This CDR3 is CASISEAVGYEQYF. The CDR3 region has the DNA TGTGCCAGCATCTCTGAGGCTGTGGGCTACGAGCAGTACTTC. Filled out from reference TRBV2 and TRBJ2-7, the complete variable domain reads EPEVTQTPSHQVTQMGQEVILRCVPISNHLYFYWYRQILGQKVEFLVSFYNNEISEKSEIFDDQFSVERPDGSNFTLKIRSTKLEDSAMYFCASISEAVGYEQYFGPGTRLTVT.

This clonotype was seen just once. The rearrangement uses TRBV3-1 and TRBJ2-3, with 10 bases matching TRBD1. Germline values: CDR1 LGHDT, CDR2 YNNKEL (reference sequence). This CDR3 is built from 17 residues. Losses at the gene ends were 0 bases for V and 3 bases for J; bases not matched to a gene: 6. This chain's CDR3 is CASSQDRGTGVTDTQYF. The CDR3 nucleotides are TGTGCCAGCAGCCAAGATCGCGGGACAGGGGTTACAGATACGCAGTATTTT.

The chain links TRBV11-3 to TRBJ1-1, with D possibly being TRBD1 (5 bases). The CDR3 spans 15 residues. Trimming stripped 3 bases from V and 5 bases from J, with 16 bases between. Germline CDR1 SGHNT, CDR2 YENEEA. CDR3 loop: CASSFGLGGWTEAFF. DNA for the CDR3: TGTGCCAGCAGCTTTGGCCTCGGGGGGTGGACTGAAGCTTTCTTT.

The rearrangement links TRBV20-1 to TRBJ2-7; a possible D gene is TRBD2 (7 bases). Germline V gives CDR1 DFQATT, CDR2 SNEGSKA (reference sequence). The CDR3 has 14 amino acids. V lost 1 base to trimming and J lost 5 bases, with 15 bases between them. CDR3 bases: TGCAGTGCTAGAGTCCAGGGGAGGGTGAACGAGCAGTACTTC. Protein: CSARVQGRVNEQYF.

The CDR3 DNA reads TGTGCCAGCCCACGGACGGCGGGGGGCACTGAAGCTTTCTTT. It translates to CASPRTAGGTEAFF. This chain connects TRBV18 to TRBJ1-1; a possible D gene is TRBD1 (5 bases). In germline, CDR1 is KGHSH, CDR2 LQKENI. With 8 bases removed from V and 4 bases from J, the gap between germline ends came to 17 bases. This CDR3 has 14 amino acids.

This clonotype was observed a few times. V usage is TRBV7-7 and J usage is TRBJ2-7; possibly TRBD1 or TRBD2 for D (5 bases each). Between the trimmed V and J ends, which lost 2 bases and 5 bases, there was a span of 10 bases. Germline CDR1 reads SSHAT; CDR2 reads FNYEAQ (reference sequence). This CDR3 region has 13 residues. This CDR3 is CASSLSWGNEQYF. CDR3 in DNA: TGTGCCAGCAGCTTATCCTGGGGGAACGAGCAGTACTTC.

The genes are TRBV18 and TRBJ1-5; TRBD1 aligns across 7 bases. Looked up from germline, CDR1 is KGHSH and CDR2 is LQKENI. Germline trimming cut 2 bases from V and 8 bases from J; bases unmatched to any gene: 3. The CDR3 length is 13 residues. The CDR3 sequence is CASSPEGAKPQHF. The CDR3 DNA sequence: TGTGCCAGCTCACCAGAGGGGGCAAAGCCCCAGCATTTT.